A single sample is the source of the 27 T cell receptor beta chains below, sequenced in a study of T cells in Graves' hyperthyroidism and ophthalmopathy. Regions amplified from RNA transcripts were the TCR beta CDR3 regions. The study used the HTBI primer set for a first-round RT-PCR of the TCR CDR3. TCRdb re-called the multiplex PCR reads through MiXCR, storing one row per CDR3 protein. The data hold under 400,000 distinct CDR3 sequences, with about 20% observed a single time. Sequenced material: blood. The receptors derive from a woman aged 50 to 60 with Graves' hyperthyroidism.

This sequence joins TRBV27 and TRBJ2-1; possibly TRBD1 or TRBD2 for D (6 bases each). There are 13 residues in the CDR3. Germline V lookup: CDR1 MNHEY, CDR2 SMNVEV (reference sequence). V lost 7 bases to trimming and J lost 7 bases, with 14 bases between them. The CDR3 DNA sequence: TGTGCCAGCACCCCTATAGGGGGGAATGAGCAGTTCTTC. Translated: CASTPIGGNEQFF.

This clonotype was counted once. This chain joins TRBV2 and TRBJ2-7; D perhaps matches TRBD1 (5 bases). Germline V CDR1 and CDR2: SNHLY, FYNNEI. The CDR3 contains 13 residues. V was shortened by 6 bases and J by 4 bases, with 13 bases between the two germline ends. As DNA, the CDR3 is TGTGCCAGCAGACAGGCAGGAATATACGAGCAGTACGTC. Residues: CASRQAGIYEQYV.

The chain is built from TRBV4-2 and TRBJ1-2; D is uncertain. The V gene lost 1 base and the J gene lost 4 bases, with 10 bases spanning the gap. This CDR3 contains 14 residues. Germline assignment: CDR1 LGHNA and CDR2 YNFKEQ. CDR3 protein: CASSQVPLGYGYTF. The DNA of the CDR3 is TGTGCCAGCAGCCAAGTCCCGCTCGGCTATGGCTACACCTTC.

This clonotype was seen ten or more times. This rearrangement joins TRBV11-2 to TRBJ1-2; no firm D call. This CDR3 has 13 amino acids. Trimming took off 0 bases at V and 7 bases at J, with 9 bases between the two ends. Germline V CDR1 and CDR2: SGHAT, FQNNGV. CDR3 amino acids: CASSLDPRRGYTF. The DNA of the CDR3 is TGTGCCAGCAGCTTAGATCCGCGGCGTGGCTACACCTTC. Variable domain in full (rest from reference TRBV11-2 and TRBJ1-2): EAGVAQSPRYKIIEKRQSVAFWCNPISGHATLYWYQQILGQGPKLLIQFQNNGVVDDSQLPKDRFSAERLKGVDSTLKIQPAKLEDSAVYLCASSLDPRRGYTFGSGTRLTVV.

This chain uses TRBV9 with TRBJ1-1; D uncertain. The V and J ends lost 1 base and 0 bases respectively, with 16 bases between them. In germline, CDR1 is SGDLS, CDR2 YYNGEE. The CDR3 sequence is 17 residues long. The chain's CDR3 is CASSVSPRRGMNTEAFF. The CDR3 coding sequence is TGTGCCAGCAGCGTAAGTCCAAGGCGGGGAATGAACACTGAAGCTTTCTTT.

V and J are TRBV7-9 and TRBJ2-1; TRBD2 agrees at 9 bases. V gave up 3 bases and J gave up 9 bases; unmatched junction bases: 9. The CDR3 consists of 15 residues. The germline V gene encodes CDR1 SEHNR and CDR2 FQNEAQ (reference sequence). The CDR3 region is CASSFGLAGIGEQFF. DNA of the CDR3: TGTGCCAGCAGCTTCGGGCTAGCGGGGATCGGTGAGCAGTTCTTC.

This sequence joins TRBV20-1 and TRBJ2-7, with 7 bases that match TRBD1. This CDR3 region has 11 residues. The germline gives CDR1 DFQATT, CDR2 SNEGSKA (reference sequence). V shed 5 bases, J shed 6 bases, and the junction held 4 bases outside the gene matches. Here the CDR3 DNA reads TGCAGTGCTGCCGCAGGGGGCGAGCAGTACTTC. Amino acid sequence: CSAAAGGEQYF.

The J gene is TRBJ2-1, the V gene TRBV6-2 or TRBV6-3; D gene ambiguous. In germline, CDR1 is MNHEY, CDR2 SVGEGT. The CDR3 covers 15 residues. V lost 5 bases to trimming and J lost 0 bases, with 11 bases between them. In DNA, the CDR3 is TGTGCCAGCAGTGTACACCAGAGCTCCTACAATGAGCAGTTCTTC. Translation: CASSVHQSSYNEQFF.

The rearrangement joins TRBV20-1 to TRBJ2-3; TRBD2 agrees at 12 bases. The CDR3 contains 16 residues. Germline V gives CDR1 DFQATT, CDR2 SNEGSKA (reference sequence). V shed 7 bases, J shed 4 bases, and the junction held 12 bases outside the gene matches. The CDR3 bases are TGCAGTGTGACTAGCGGGAGCCCGGGATTCCCAGATACGCAGTATTTT. Its translation is CSVTSGSPGFPDTQYF.

This clonotype turned up a few times. The CDR3 sequence: CASRSRVGTEAFF. CDR3 bases: TGTGCCAGCAGGTCACGGGTAGGGACTGAAGCTTTCTTT. The chain links TRBV5-6 to TRBJ1-1; D is unresolved. The CDR3 loop spans 13 amino acids. Germline-derived CDR1 and CDR2 are SGHDT and YYEEEE. Between the trimmed V and J ends, which lost 5 bases and 5 bases, there was a span of 13 bases.

This clonotype has ten or more counts. CDR3 residues: CASSVSPNTEAFF. The CDR3 nucleotides read TGTGCCAGCAGTGTAAGCCCTAACACTGAAGCTTTCTTT. The gene calls are TRBV2 and TRBJ1-1; D is unresolved. With 4 bases removed from V and 2 bases from J, the gap between germline ends came to 8 bases. CDR1 SNHLY and CDR2 FYNNEI come from the germline V gene. The CDR3 consists of 13 residues.

The gene calls are TRBV10-2 and TRBJ2-1, with 9 bases that match TRBD2. The V and J ends lost 3 bases and 9 bases, in that order; junction bases with no gene match: 9. This CDR3 has 15 residues. Germline V gene sequence: CDR1 WSHSY, CDR2 SAAADI. DNA for the CDR3: TGCGCCAGCAGTGAAGATAGCGGGAGATTTGCTGAGCAGTTCTTC. It is translated as CASSEDSGRFAEQFF.

This chain connects TRBV7-8 to TRBJ2-7; weak D call: TRBD2 (6 bases). The V end lost 7 bases, the J end lost 0 bases, and 13 bases lay between the germline ends. The germline V gene encodes CDR1 SGHVS and CDR2 FQNEAQ. The CDR3 extends over 14 amino acids. CDR3 DNA: TGTGCCAGCACCCCCGGCGGGGCCTCCTACGAGCAGTACTTC. Translated, it gives CASTPGGASYEQYF.

This clonotype was recorded a few times. The V and J genes are TRBV12-3 or TRBV12-4 and TRBJ2-2; 8 positions match TRBD1. Trimming cost V 6 bases and J 1 base; bases outside gene matches: 7. The CDR3 has 16 residues. The CDR3 loop is CASRSQGGLNTGELFF. The CDR3 DNA reads as TGTGCCAGCAGATCACAGGGGGGACTGAACACCGGGGAGCTGTTTTTT.

This clonotype has ten or more counts. The rearrangement joins TRBV28 to TRBJ1-1; tentatively, D is TRBD1 (5 bases). The germline V gene encodes CDR1 MDHEN and CDR2 SYDVKM. V was clipped by 4 bases and J by 1 base, with 13 bases between them. There are 15 residues in the CDR3. The CDR3 protein is CASSSPGLSNTEAFF. As DNA, the CDR3 is TGTGCCAGCAGTTCACCGGGACTCTCGAACACTGAAGCTTTCTTT.

This sequence joins TRBV19 and TRBJ2-2, with TRBD1 identical over 10 bases. There are 14 residues in the CDR3. The V gene end was trimmed by 7 bases and the J gene end by 7 bases; junction bases not matched to a gene: 6. Germline V gives CDR1 LNHDA, CDR2 SQIVND (reference sequence). As DNA, the CDR3 is TGTGCCAGTACGACAGGGGGCTTGATCGGGGAGCTGTTTTTT. As protein: CASTTGGLIGELFF.

The rearrangement links TRBV18 to TRBJ1-1; 7 nucleotides line up with TRBD1. The CDR3 is made up of 15 amino acids. The germline gives CDR1 KGHSH, CDR2 LQKENI. After removal of 1 base from V and 6 bases from J, the junction contained 8 bases not matched to a gene. CDR3 sequence (DNA): TGTGCCAGCTCACCACAGGCGACAGGGTTCGCTGAAGCTTTCTTT. It is translated as CASSPQATGFAEAFF.

The gene calls are TRBV5-1 and TRBJ1-2; D is unresolved. This CDR3 is built from 14 residues. The V end was cut by 2 bases, the J end by 9 bases, with 17 bases between. The germline gives CDR1 SGHRS, CDR2 YFSETQ. The CDR3 protein is CASSFLEPPISYTF. CDR3 nucleotide sequence: TGCGCCAGCAGCTTTCTGGAACCTCCGATAAGCTACACCTTC.

This clonotype was found once. This sequence joins TRBV12-3 or TRBV12-4 and TRBJ2-4, with TRBD2 matching 9 bases. This CDR3 region has 17 residues. Trimming at V came to 5 bases and at J to 1 base, leaving 9 bases not matched to a gene. Here the CDR3 reads CASSLSGGSGAKNIQYF. CDR3 in DNA: TGTGCCAGCAGTCTTAGCGGGGGCTCGGGGGCCAAAAACATTCAGTACTTC.

Only a few counts were recorded for this clonotype. The V and J genes are TRBV5-5 and TRBJ2-2; D is unresolved. Trimming shortened V by 0 bases and J by 7 bases, and 16 bases separated the two germline ends. Germline-derived CDR1 and CDR2 are SGHKS and YYEKEE (reference sequence). The CDR3 spans 16 residues. CDR3: CASSLAVGFLNGELFF. CDR3 DNA: TGTGCCAGCAGCTTGGCCGTAGGTTTCCTAAACGGGGAGCTGTTTTTT.

The V gene is TRBV5-5, the J gene TRBJ2-5; TRBD2 matches at 9 bases. CDR3 size: 15 residues. The V gene's germline CDR1 is SGHKS and CDR2 YYEKEE (reference sequence). The V segment lost 3 bases and the J segment 1 base; nucleotides outside the gene matches: 4. The CDR3 region has the DNA TGTGCCAGCAGCTGGCTAGCGGGGATCCAAGAGACCCAGTACTTC. As protein: CASSWLAGIQETQYF.

The V call is TRBV4-2, the J call TRBJ2-7, with 12 bases aligning to TRBD1. Unmatched junction bases numbered 8, after V lost 4 bases and J lost 1 base. This CDR3 is built from 17 residues. Germline V gene data show CDR1 as LGHNA and CDR2 as YNFKEQ. CDR3 in DNA: TGTGCCAGCAGCCCCAAGGAGGGACAGGGGGCTTCCTACGAGCAGTACTTC. Encoded protein: CASSPKEGQGASYEQYF.

This clonotype was seen a few times. A much larger clonotype is one base distant, so this may be a read error. The chain is built from TRBV28 and TRBJ2-3; D not certain. This CDR3 is 15 amino acids long. Germline V gene data show CDR1 as MDHEN and CDR2 as SYDVKM. Trimming shortened V by 3 bases and J by 3 bases, and 13 bases separated the two germline ends. The CDR3 DNA follows: TGTGCCAGCAGTTTGAGGCGTTCGAAGACAGATACGCAGTATTTT. The encoded protein is CASSLRRSKTDTQYF.

The chain links TRBV5-1 to TRBJ2-5; 11 bases are a match to TRBD2. Trimming at V came to 4 bases and at J to 5 bases, leaving 4 bases not matched to a gene. This CDR3 region has 14 residues. CDR1 SGHRS and CDR2 YFSETQ come from the germline V gene. In DNA, the CDR3 is TGCGCCAGCAGCCATATAGCGGGGGGGGAGACCCAGTACTTC. This codes for CASSHIAGGETQYF.

This clonotype has just a few counts. The J gene is TRBJ1-5, the V gene TRBV11-3, with D tentatively TRBD1 (5 bases). The germline CDR1 and CDR2 sequences are SGHNT and YENEEA. The CDR3 is 20 residues long. Trimming took 3 bases from V and 2 from J, leaving 26 bases between them. DNA of the CDR3: TGTGCCAGCAGCTTGAGTCCCAGGGTTTCTACTCCTACTTGCAATCAGCCCCAGCATTTT. Translating it yields CASSLSPRVSTPTCNQPQHF.

The chain employs TRBV27 and TRBJ1-6, with 7 bases matching TRBD1. Germline assignment: CDR1 MNHEY and CDR2 SMNVEV (reference sequence). The CDR3 covers 14 residues. J was trimmed by 11 bases and V by 2 bases; bases with no gene match: 6. The CDR3 reads CASSLEAGGPPLHF. CDR3 coding DNA: TGTGCCAGCAGTTTAGAGGCAGGGGGTCCACCCCTCCACTTT.

This clonotype has a count of ten or more. The chain carries TRBV18 and TRBJ2-7; D might be TRBD1 (6 bases). Germline V gene sequence: CDR1 KGHSH, CDR2 LQKENI. The CDR3 sequence is 12 residues long. Deletions cut 6 bases from V and 7 bases from J, with 13 bases between. The CDR3 sequence: CASSSTGKEQYV. As DNA, the CDR3 is TGTGCCAGCTCGTCAACAGGGAAGGAGCAGTACGTC.